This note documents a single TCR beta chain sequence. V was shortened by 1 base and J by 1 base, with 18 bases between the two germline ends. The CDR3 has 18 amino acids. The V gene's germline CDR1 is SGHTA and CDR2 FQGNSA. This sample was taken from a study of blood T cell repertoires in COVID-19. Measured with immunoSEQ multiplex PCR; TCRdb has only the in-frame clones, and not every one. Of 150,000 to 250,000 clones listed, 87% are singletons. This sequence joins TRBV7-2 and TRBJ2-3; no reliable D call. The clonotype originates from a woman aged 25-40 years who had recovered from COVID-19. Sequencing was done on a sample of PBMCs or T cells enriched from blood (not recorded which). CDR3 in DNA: TGTGCCAGCAGCTTAGAACCGTCTATCCCCCACCGCACAGATACGCAGTATTTT. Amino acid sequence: CASSLEPSIPHRTDTQYF.